The clone carrying this T cell receptor (beta chain) was counted a few times. Its specificity is not known. This sample is part of a study of T cells in Graves' hyperthyroidism and ophthalmopathy. Whole-study findings and limits: Blood shared most expanded thyroid clonotypes above 0.001.

RNA transcripts provided the source from which TCR beta CDR3 regions were amplified. The HTBI primer set was used in a first-round RT-PCR of the TCR CDR3. A single record per CDR3 protein comes from TCRdb applying MiXCR to the multiplex PCR reads. This sample has 300,000 to 500,000 distinct CDR3 sequences, with roughly an eighth found just once. Patients were excluded because of uncontrolled infection, other autoimmune disease, pregnancy or lactation. Used for diagnoses were clinical symptoms, serum thyroxine and TRAb, thyroid ultrasound and orbital computed tomography. The CDR3 extends over 14 amino acids. The V gene's germline CDR1 is WNHNN and CDR2 SYGVQD (reference sequence). V dropped 8 bases and J dropped 4 bases, with 14 bases sitting between them.

This sequence was found in a man aged 50 or older with Graves' ophthalmopathy. The chain is built from TRBV10-1 and TRBJ2-2; no clear D. Sequences were obtained from blood. CDR3 DNA: TGCGCCAGCTCCAGCTCCTCGAGCACCGGGGAGCTGTTTTTT. Protein sequence: CASSSSSSTGELFF.